Shown below are 8 T cell receptor beta chains from a single sample sequenced in a study of T cell responses to AZD1222 COVID-19 vaccine. Measured with immunoSEQ multiplex PCR; TCRdb has only the in-frame clones, and not every one. The sample records 150,000 to 200,000 clones, 80% to 95% being singletons. The material was peripheral blood, obtained 28 days after the second AZD1222 dose. These receptor sequences come from an adult who received the AZD1222 COVID-19 vaccine.

The rearrangement uses TRBV5-5 and TRBJ1-2; no firm D call. CDR1 and CDR2 (germline): SGHKS, YYEKEE (reference sequence). V shed 0 bases and J shed 7 bases, with 28 bases lying between them. The length of the CDR3 is 19 residues. CDR3 coding DNA: TGTGCCAGCAGCTTGGTCCCGGGGTCCACGGGCCGAGGATCGGGTGGCTACACCTTC. It encodes CASSLVPGSTGRGSGGYTF.

The rearrangement joins TRBV27 to TRBJ1-3, with 7 bases that match TRBD1. V shed 3 bases and J 0 bases; nucleotides not matched to a gene: 17. The CDR3 covers 20 residues. Per germline, CDR1 MNHEY and CDR2 SMNVEV (reference sequence). The CDR3 DNA sequence: TGTGCCAGCAGTTTCCCGACTCCTCAGGGACAGCGACTCTCTGGAAACACCATATATTTT. Protein sequence: CASSFPTPQGQRLSGNTIYF.

This rearrangement joins TRBV3-1 (or the pseudogene TRBV3-2) to TRBJ2-7, with D perhaps matching TRBD1 (5 bases). CDR3 size: 14 residues. CDR1 is LGHDT, CDR2 YNNKEL, per germline (reference sequence). V lost 1 base and J 7 bases, leaving 14 bases between the germline ends. As DNA, the CDR3 is TGTGCCAGCAGCCAAGGGACATCCGTTTGGGAGCAGTACTTC. It translates to CASSQGTSVWEQYF.

The chain employs TRBV27 and TRBJ1-2; unclear D gene. Germline CDR1 and CDR2: MNHEY and SMNVEV (reference sequence). The CDR3 sequence is 15 residues long. V was trimmed by 3 bases and J by 5 bases, leaving 16 bases between them. Written as DNA, the CDR3 is TGTGCCAGCAGTTTTGAGGGCCTGGGGTCGTATGGCTACACCTTC. Protein: CASSFEGLGSYGYTF.

This clone was picked up a small number of times. The V call is TRBV3-1 (or the pseudogene TRBV3-2), the J call TRBJ1-5; tentatively, D is TRBD1 (6 bases). Germline CDR1 and CDR2: LGHDT and YNNKEL (reference sequence). This CDR3 is 16 amino acids long. V shed 1 base and J shed 3 bases, with 13 bases lying between them. The CDR3 DNA is TGTGCCAGCAGCCAAGGGTCAGGGGCTCTCAATCAGCCCCAGCATTTT. Translated, it gives CASSQGSGALNQPQHF.

The chain links TRBV28 to TRBJ1-5; 8 nucleotides line up with TRBD1. This CDR3 is built from 14 residues. Germline V gene sequence: CDR1 MDHEN, CDR2 SYDVKM. The V and J ends lost 4 bases and 2 bases, in that order; junction bases with no gene match: 1. Here the CDR3 DNA reads TGTGCCAGCAGTTCACAGGGGGGCAATCAGCCCCAGCATTTT. As protein: CASSSQGGNQPQHF.

This clone was observed a handful of times. V gene TRBV12-3 or TRBV12-4 combines with J gene TRBJ2-7, with D unresolved. The CDR3 length is 13 residues. V lost 1 base and J 4 bases, leaving 8 bases between the germline ends. This chain's CDR3 is CASSLGQPYEQYF. CDR3 DNA: TGTGCCAGCAGTTTAGGGCAGCCGTACGAGCAGTACTTC.

The rearrangement links TRBV15 to TRBJ1-4; D unclear. The CDR3 runs 15 residues. Trimming shortened V by 0 bases and J by 8 bases, and 13 bases separated the two germline ends. Germline CDR1 reads LNHNV; CDR2 reads YYDKDF (reference sequence). CDR3 sequence reads: CATSRDRPRAEKLFF. The CDR3 DNA reads as TGTGCCACCAGCAGAGACCGTCCCAGAGCCGAAAAACTGTTTTTT.